A selection of T cell receptor beta chains follows, all from one sample in a study of immune heterogeneity within non-small cell lung tumors. TCRdb reprocessed the multiplex PCR reads with MiXCR, giving one entry per CDR3 protein. The sample has roughly 11,000 distinct CDR3 sequences, around 30% seen once. Material for sequencing was lung tumor tissue. The receptors stem from a woman aged 45-59 years with non-small cell lung cancer. Each CDR3 is given with its conserved first and last residue. Each record gives: D gene, CDR3 length, V gene, clone size, J gene, CDR3 protein, CDR3 DNA. D genes are given only for firm matches. Some rows mark clone size as missing; the rest say once, few, many or name a class of expanded clone.

d_gene: NA; len: 16; v_gene: TRBV6-2/TRBV6-3; abundance: many; j_gene: TRBJ1-2; CDR3aa: CASSSFGGRGSYGYTF; CDR3nt: TGTGCCAGCAGCTCCTTCGGTGGCAGGGGTTCGTATGGCTACACCTTC
d_gene: TRBD2; len: 15; v_gene: TRBV12-3/TRBV12-4; abundance: few; j_gene: TRBJ2-5; CDR3aa: CASSQERGRGETQYF; CDR3nt: TGTGCCAGCAGCCAAGAACGGGGGAGGGGAGAGACCCAGTACTTC
d_gene: NA; len: 18; v_gene: TRBV7-9; abundance: NA; j_gene: TRBJ1-6; CDR3aa: CASSLGVGGSRENSPLHF; CDR3nt: TGTGCCAGCAGCTTAGGGGTCGGGGGTTCCCGCGAAAATTCACCCCTCCACTTT
d_gene: NA; len: 13; v_gene: TRBV7-2; abundance: many; j_gene: TRBJ1-1; CDR3aa: CASSLSGITEAFF; CDR3nt: TGTGCCAGCAGCCTATCAGGAATCACTGAAGCTTTCTTT
d_gene: NA; len: 13; v_gene: TRBV5-1; abundance: medium-sized; j_gene: TRBJ1-1; CDR3aa: CASSLTADSEAFF; CDR3nt: TGCGCCAGCAGCTTAACAGCAGATTCTGAAGCTTTCTTT
d_gene: NA; len: 14; v_gene: TRBV15; abundance: NA; j_gene: TRBJ2-7; CDR3aa: CATSRDQTSREQYF; CDR3nt: TGTGCCACCAGCAGAGACCAGACTTCTCGCGAGCAGTACTTC
d_gene: TRBD1; len: 15; v_gene: TRBV3-1; abundance: few; j_gene: TRBJ1-2; CDR3aa: CASSQYRTGGRGYTF; CDR3nt: TGTGCCAGCAGCCAATACCGGACAGGGGGCCGGGGCTACACCTTC
d_gene: NA; len: 11; v_gene: TRBV18; abundance: NA; j_gene: TRBJ2-3; CDR3aa: CASSITDTQYF; CDR3nt: TGTGCCAGCTCAATCACAGATACGCAGTATTTT
d_gene: TRBD1; len: 16; v_gene: TRBV28; abundance: many; j_gene: TRBJ1-5; CDR3aa: CASSLSMGQGNQPQHF; CDR3nt: TGTGCCAGCAGTTTATCTATGGGACAGGGTAATCAGCCCCAGCATTTT
d_gene: NA; len: 14; v_gene: TRBV5-4; abundance: NA; j_gene: TRBJ1-1; CDR3aa: CASSWGSGSTEAFF; CDR3nt: TGTGCCAGCAGTTGGGGCTCGGGGAGCACTGAAGCTTTCTTT
d_gene: NA; len: 13; v_gene: TRBV6-1; abundance: many; j_gene: TRBJ1-3; CDR3aa: CACRGGWGNTIYF; CDR3nt: TGTGCCTGCCGCGGGGGGTGGGGAAACACCATATATTTT
d_gene: NA; len: 15; v_gene: TRBV15; abundance: many; j_gene: TRBJ2-5; CDR3aa: CATSRDWAAAETQYF; CDR3nt: TGTGCCACCAGCAGAGATTGGGCTGCGGCAGAGACCCAGTACTTC
d_gene: NA; len: 15; v_gene: TRBV5-6; abundance: many; j_gene: TRBJ2-1; CDR3aa: CASTPTFGAYNEQFF; CDR3nt: TGTGCCAGCACCCCGACGTTCGGGGCCTACAATGAGCAGTTCTTC
d_gene: TRBD2; len: 15; v_gene: TRBV20-1; abundance: medium-sized; j_gene: TRBJ2-7; CDR3aa: CSARETGAGASEQYF; CDR3nt: TGCAGTGCTAGAGAGACGGGAGCGGGAGCGAGCGAGCAGTACTTC
d_gene: NA; len: 14; v_gene: TRBV27; abundance: NA; j_gene: TRBJ2-2; CDR3aa: CASSGDWADGELFF; CDR3nt: TGTGCCAGCAGTGGGGATTGGGCGGACGGGGAGCTGTTTTTT
d_gene: TRBD2; len: 16; v_gene: TRBV12-3/TRBV12-4; abundance: NA; j_gene: TRBJ2-3; CDR3aa: CASSLGLAGGSDTQYF; CDR3nt: TGTGCCAGCAGTTTAGGGCTAGCGGGGGGGTCAGATACGCAGTATTTT
d_gene: TRBD1; len: 15; v_gene: TRBV9; abundance: few; j_gene: TRBJ1-5; CDR3aa: CASSVKGASNQPQHF; CDR3nt: TGTGCCAGCAGCGTAAAGGGGGCAAGCAATCAGCCCCAGCATTTT
d_gene: NA; len: 13; v_gene: TRBV28; abundance: few; j_gene: TRBJ2-5; CDR3aa: CASSLIGTETQYF; CDR3nt: TGTGCCAGCAGTTTAATAGGGACGGAGACCCAGTACTTC
d_gene: TRBD1; len: 14; v_gene: TRBV7-9; abundance: NA; j_gene: TRBJ1-1; CDR3aa: CASRRTGVYTESFF; CDR3nt: TGTGCCAGCAGACGTACAGGGGTGTACACTGAATCTTTCTTT
d_gene: NA; len: 13; v_gene: TRBV24-1; abundance: large; j_gene: TRBJ1-5; CDR3aa: CATSENGFQPQHF; CDR3nt: TGTGCCACCAGTGAGAACGGGTTTCAGCCCCAGCATTTT
d_gene: NA; len: 13; v_gene: TRBV15; abundance: NA; j_gene: TRBJ2-1; CDR3aa: CATSRALGNGQFF; CDR3nt: TGTGCCACCAGCAGGGCTTTGGGAAATGGGCAGTTCTTC
d_gene: TRBD1; len: 14; v_gene: TRBV30; abundance: NA; j_gene: TRBJ1-5; CDR3aa: CAWSRTGDNQPQHF; CDR3nt: TGTGCCTGGAGCCGGACAGGGGACAATCAGCCCCAGCATTTT
d_gene: TRBD2; len: 19; v_gene: TRBV4-2; abundance: few; j_gene: TRBJ2-3; CDR3aa: CASSQGSSGDFSSTDTQYF; CDR3nt: TGTGCCAGCAGCCAGGGATCTAGCGGTGATTTTTCTAGCACAGATACGCAGTATTTT
d_gene: NA; len: 14; v_gene: TRBV24-1; abundance: NA; j_gene: TRBJ2-7; CDR3aa: CATSDGGRVRGQYF; CDR3nt: TGTGCCACCAGTGATGGGGGACGGGTAAGGGGGCAGTACTTC
d_gene: NA; len: 16; v_gene: TRBV19; abundance: many; j_gene: TRBJ1-5; CDR3aa: CASSIVDGGWSQPQHF; CDR3nt: TGTGCCAGTAGTATAGTGGACGGGGGATGGAGTCAGCCCCAGCATTTT
d_gene: NA; len: 15; v_gene: TRBV24-1; abundance: NA; j_gene: TRBJ2-3; CDR3aa: CATSDTATVTDTQYF; CDR3nt: TGTGCCACCAGTGATACAGCAACAGTCACAGATACGCAGTATTTT
d_gene: TRBD2; len: 16; v_gene: TRBV6-5; abundance: NA; j_gene: TRBJ2-1; CDR3aa: CASSYSPSGTYNEQFF; CDR3nt: TGTGCCAGCAGTTACTCGCCTAGCGGGACCTACAATGAGCAGTTCTTC
d_gene: TRBD1; len: 18; v_gene: TRBV12-3/TRBV12-4; abundance: medium-sized; j_gene: TRBJ1-5; CDR3aa: CASSPEGAWEYSNQPQHF; CDR3nt: TGTGCCAGCAGCCCCGAGGGGGCGTGGGAATATAGCAATCAGCCCCAGCATTTT
d_gene: NA; len: 13; v_gene: TRBV20-1; abundance: few; j_gene: TRBJ2-7; CDR3aa: CSASIRKTYGQYF; CDR3nt: TGCAGTGCTAGCATCCGGAAAACCTACGGGCAGTACTTC
d_gene: NA; len: 14; v_gene: TRBV20-1; abundance: NA; j_gene: TRBJ2-7; CDR3aa: CSARSGRTAVEQYF; CDR3nt: TGCAGTGCTAGATCCGGACGGACGGCGGTGGAGCAGTACTTC
d_gene: TRBD2; len: 15; v_gene: TRBV2; abundance: NA; j_gene: TRBJ2-4; CDR3aa: CASSPGLAAKNIQYF; CDR3nt: TGTGCCAGCAGCCCGGGACTAGCGGCCAAAAACATTCAGTACTTC
d_gene: NA; len: 12; v_gene: TRBV19; abundance: NA; j_gene: TRBJ1-1; CDR3aa: CASRITGTEAFF; CDR3nt: TGTGCCAGTAGAATTACAGGGACTGAAGCTTTCTTT
d_gene: TRBD1; len: 16; v_gene: TRBV5-1; abundance: NA; j_gene: TRBJ1-4; CDR3aa: CASSLPIGQGGEKLFF; CDR3nt: TGCGCCAGCAGCTTGCCAATAGGACAGGGGGGGGAAAAACTGTTTTTT
d_gene: NA; len: 14; v_gene: TRBV11-2; abundance: medium-sized; j_gene: TRBJ1-2; CDR3aa: CASSLGFSNYGYTF; CDR3nt: TGTGCCAGCAGCTTAGGGTTCAGCAACTATGGCTACACCTTC
d_gene: NA; len: 15; v_gene: TRBV6-1; abundance: few; j_gene: TRBJ1-2; CDR3aa: CASSLTTGTNYGYTF; CDR3nt: TGTGCCAGCAGTCTTACGACTGGAACGAACTATGGCTACACCTTC
d_gene: NA; len: 10; v_gene: TRBV6-1; abundance: medium-sized; j_gene: TRBJ1-6; CDR3aa: CASSDALFHF; CDR3nt: TGTGCCAGCAGTGACGCCCTCTTCCACTTT
d_gene: NA; len: 14; v_gene: TRBV15; abundance: NA; j_gene: TRBJ2-3; CDR3aa: CATRRDGGGDTQYF; CDR3nt: TGTGCCACCAGGAGAGATGGAGGTGGAGATACGCAGTATTTT
d_gene: NA; len: 14; v_gene: TRBV12-3/TRBV12-4; abundance: many; j_gene: TRBJ1-2; CDR3aa: CASSLSVGIYGYTF; CDR3nt: TGTGCCAGCAGTTTGAGTGTAGGGATCTATGGCTACACCTTC
d_gene: NA; len: 13; v_gene: TRBV6-2/TRBV6-3; abundance: many; j_gene: TRBJ1-2; CDR3aa: CASSYGGGGGYTF; CDR3nt: TGTGCCAGCAGTTACGGAGGGGGAGGGGGCTACACCTTC
d_gene: NA; len: 15; v_gene: TRBV19; abundance: many; j_gene: TRBJ1-2; CDR3aa: CASSLRVAHSYGYTF; CDR3nt: TGTGCCAGTAGTTTACGGGTAGCTCACTCCTATGGCTACACCTTC
d_gene: NA; len: 12; v_gene: TRBV12-5; abundance: once; j_gene: TRBJ2-7; CDR3aa: CASGLLKGGQYF; CDR3nt: TGTGCTAGTGGTTTGTTGAAAGGTGGGCAGTACTTC
d_gene: TRBD1; len: 14; v_gene: TRBV5-1; abundance: once; j_gene: TRBJ1-1; CDR3aa: CASSLDRESLEAFF; CDR3nt: TGCGCCAGCAGCCTGGACAGGGAAAGTCTTGAAGCTTTCTTT
d_gene: NA; len: 15; v_gene: TRBV20-1; abundance: medium-sized; j_gene: TRBJ1-1; CDR3aa: CSAREGGGGYTEAFF; CDR3nt: TGCAGTGCTAGAGAGGGGGGGGGAGGGTACACTGAAGCTTTCTTT
d_gene: TRBD2; len: 15; v_gene: TRBV6-1; abundance: once; j_gene: TRBJ2-5; CDR3aa: CASSEVAGGQETQYF; CDR3nt: TGTGCCAGCAGTGAAGTAGCGGGGGGGCAAGAGACCCAGTACTTC
d_gene: NA; len: 15; v_gene: TRBV29-1; abundance: few; j_gene: TRBJ1-2; CDR3aa: CSVHLGGGVSYGYTF; CDR3nt: TGCAGCGTTCATTTGGGTGGTGGGGTTAGCTATGGCTACACCTTC
d_gene: NA; len: 14; v_gene: TRBV20-1; abundance: NA; j_gene: TRBJ2-3; CDR3aa: CSATQRSVEDTQYF; CDR3nt: TGCAGTGCTACTCAGAGGTCCGTTGAGGATACGCAGTATTTT
d_gene: TRBD1; len: 14; v_gene: TRBV4-1; abundance: many; j_gene: TRBJ2-7; CDR3aa: CASSQDDRVREQYF; CDR3nt: TGCGCCAGCAGCCAAGATGACAGGGTAAGGGAGCAGTACTTC
d_gene: NA; len: 17; v_gene: TRBV7-9; abundance: NA; j_gene: TRBJ2-5; CDR3aa: CASSLATGGMYQETQYF; CDR3nt: TGTGCCAGCAGCTTAGCTACAGGCGGAATGTACCAAGAGACCCAGTACTTC
d_gene: TRBD2; len: 14; v_gene: TRBV20-1; abundance: medium-sized; j_gene: TRBJ2-7; CDR3aa: CSARMWEGPYEQYF; CDR3nt: TGCAGTGCTAGGATGTGGGAGGGCCCGTACGAGCAGTACTTC
d_gene: NA; len: 16; v_gene: TRBV28; abundance: NA; j_gene: TRBJ2-7; CDR3aa: CASSLIRAESRGEQYF; CDR3nt: TGTGCCAGCAGTTTAATTCGGGCCGAAAGCCGAGGCGAGCAGTACTTC
d_gene: NA; len: 13; v_gene: TRBV18; abundance: few; j_gene: TRBJ2-5; CDR3aa: CASSPPSEETQYF; CDR3nt: TGTGCCAGCTCACCTCCCTCCGAAGAGACCCAGTACTTC
d_gene: NA; len: 14; v_gene: TRBV13; abundance: medium-sized; j_gene: TRBJ1-2; CDR3aa: CASSHDSRGGGYTF; CDR3nt: TGTGCCAGCAGCCATGATTCCAGAGGAGGTGGCTACACCTTC
d_gene: NA; len: 16; v_gene: TRBV11-2; abundance: once; j_gene: TRBJ2-1; CDR3aa: CASSLDLDLSYNEQFF; CDR3nt: TGTGCCAGCAGCTTAGATTTGGACCTCTCCTACAATGAGCAGTTCTTC
d_gene: NA; len: 15; v_gene: TRBV11-1; abundance: NA; j_gene: TRBJ2-3; CDR3aa: CASSQDTYSTDTQYF; CDR3nt: TGTGCCAGCAGCCAAGACACTTATAGCACAGATACGCAGTATTTT
d_gene: TRBD2; len: 15; v_gene: TRBV20-1; abundance: NA; j_gene: TRBJ2-2; CDR3aa: CSASGRALSTWELFF; CDR3nt: TGCAGTGCTAGCGGGAGGGCCCTATCCACCTGGGAGCTGTTTTTT
d_gene: NA; len: 17; v_gene: TRBV3-1; abundance: few; j_gene: TRBJ2-2; CDR3aa: CASSQAAGFSSTGELFF; CDR3nt: TGTGCCAGCAGCCAAGCCGCAGGGTTTAGTAGCACCGGGGAGCTGTTTTTT
d_gene: NA; len: 17; v_gene: TRBV10-2; abundance: NA; j_gene: TRBJ1-1; CDR3aa: CASSESLGLSGSAEAFF; CDR3nt: TGCGCCAGCAGTGAGTCGTTGGGGCTATCGGGGAGCGCTGAAGCTTTCTTT
d_gene: NA; len: 16; v_gene: TRBV6-5; abundance: few; j_gene: TRBJ2-7; CDR3aa: CVSSSERGVTTYEQYF; CDR3nt: TGTGTCAGCAGTTCCGAGCGAGGGGTGACCACCTACGAGCAGTACTTC